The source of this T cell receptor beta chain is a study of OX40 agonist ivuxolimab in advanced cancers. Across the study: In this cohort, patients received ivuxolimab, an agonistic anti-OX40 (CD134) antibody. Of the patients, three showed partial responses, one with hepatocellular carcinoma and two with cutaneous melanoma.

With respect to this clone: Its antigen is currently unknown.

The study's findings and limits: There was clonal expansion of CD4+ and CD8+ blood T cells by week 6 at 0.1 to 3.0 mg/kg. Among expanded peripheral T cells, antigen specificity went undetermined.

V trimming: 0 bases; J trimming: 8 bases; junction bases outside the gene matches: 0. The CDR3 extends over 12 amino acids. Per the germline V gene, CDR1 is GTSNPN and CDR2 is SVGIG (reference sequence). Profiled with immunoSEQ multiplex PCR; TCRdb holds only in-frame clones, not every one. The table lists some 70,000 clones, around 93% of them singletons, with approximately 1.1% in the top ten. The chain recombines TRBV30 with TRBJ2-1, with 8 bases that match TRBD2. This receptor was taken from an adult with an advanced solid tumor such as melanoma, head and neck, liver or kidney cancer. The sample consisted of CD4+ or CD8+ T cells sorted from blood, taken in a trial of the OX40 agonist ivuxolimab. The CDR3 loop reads CAWSVGGDEQFF. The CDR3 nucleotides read TGTGCCTGGAGTGTCGGGGGGGATGAGCAGTTCTTC.